This T cell receptor (beta chain) was sequenced for a study of OX40 agonist ivuxolimab in advanced cancers. Concerning the study at large: Ivuxolimab was an agonistic, fully human IgG2 monoclonal antibody directed against OX40 (CD134), a costimulatory receptor. The point of sequencing TCRbeta in the periphery was to test whether ivuxolimab changed TCR sequence diversity and drove clonal T-cell expansion. Intravenous ivuxolimab was administered to patients every 2 weeks at six dose levels: 0.01, 0.1, 0.3, 1.5, 3 and 10 mg/kg. In the dose-escalation cohort, 65% to 85% of patients were male, and the mean age was 60 years with a range of roughly 23 to 90. Partial responses occurred in three dose-escalation patients, of whom one had hepatocellular carcinoma and two had cutaneous melanoma. Patients were allowed to have had prior anti-PD-1, anti-PD-L1 or anti-CTLA-4 therapy, and more than 30% of the dose-escalation patients had previously received checkpoint inhibitors. The paper describes the monotherapy dose-escalation part (N ≈ 52 patients) of the phase I trial of ivuxolimab. Among the approximately 54 dose-escalation patients, 19 had hepatocellular carcinoma, approximately 15 melanoma, 9 renal cell carcinoma and 9 head and neck cancer. General findings and caveats noted by the study authors: In the 0.1-3.0 mg/kg groups, partial responders had among the lowest normalized peripheral clonal expansion, particularly in CD8+ T cells. At doses from 0.1 to 3.0 mg/kg, clonal expansion was seen in both CD4+ and CD8+ blood T cells between baseline and week 6. Low levels of normalized T-cell clonal expansion were also shown by some nonresponding patients. The antigen specificity of the peripheral T cells that underwent clonal expansion was not determined. On average, CD8+ T cells showed more expanded clones than CD4+ T cells after ivuxolimab.

Including the terminal cysteine and phenylalanine, the CDR3 comprises 18 residues. The retained sequence is limited to the CDR3, 54 bases, with the frame set at the first base. Sequences MNHEY (CDR1) and SMNVEV (CDR2) are obtained from the germline V gene (reference sequence). V is clipped by 6 bases and J by 1 base, and the sequence between their germline boundaries is 24 bases long. For sequencing of the TCRbeta CDR3 region, genomic DNA was extracted from the sorted cells. TCRbeta CDR3 regions were sequenced using the immunoSEQ Assay. Here the immuneACCESS table is served through TCRdb, limited to in-frame sequences with V and J called. Missing clones are a known gap in these copies; in checked studies unresolved V genes cover under half, and the rest lacks a known reason. This sample lists roughly 99,000 clones; under 95% were detected once. Of the sample, approximately 1.2% is held by the ten largest clones.

In regard to this clone: The antigen this receptor binds is unknown. Per-nucleotide qualities are absent, and no much larger clonotype sits a single base away.

The trial excluded patients who had a history of autoimmune disease or were on systemic immunosuppression. Peripheral blood for TCR sequencing was drawn from every dose cohort at baseline, at cycle 4 day 1 and at cycle 7 day 1. The samples were drawn from a first-in-human, open-label, multicenter phase I dose-escalation trial of ivuxolimab. Adults with locally advanced or metastatic head and neck squamous cell, hepatocellular, melanoma or renal cell carcinoma were enrolled in the trial. Before TCR sequencing, CD4+ T cells and CD8+ T cells were sorted from peripheral blood as separate populations. The receptor chain draws on TRBV27 and TRBJ1-2; TRBD1 is perhaps the D gene, given 6 matching bases. The source material was CD4+ or CD8+ T cells sorted from blood, sampled in a trial of the OX40 agonist ivuxolimab. This receptor was obtained from an adult with an advanced solid tumor such as melanoma, head and neck, liver or kidney cancer. The bases read TGTGCCAGCAGGCAGGGGTTGGGGCAGAGACTAGATAACTATGGCTACACCTTC. This codes for CASRQGLGQRLDNYGYTF.